The sequence of this TCR beta chain was determined in a study of OX40 agonist ivuxolimab in advanced cancers. Study as a whole: Participants averaged approximately 65 years of age (range 23 to 79) and were around 80% male. General observations from the study: Low clonal expansion, among the lowest seen, marked partial responders at 0.1-3.0 mg/kg.

Enrollment shut out patients with autoimmune disease history or systemic immunosuppression. Drawing of blood for sampling happened at baseline, at cycle 4 day 1, and at cycle 7 day 1. V shed 3 bases and J shed 0 bases, with 6 bases lying between them. The CDR3 length is 15 residues. Germline V gene sequence: CDR1 KGHSH, CDR2 LQKENI. With regard to this clone: What it binds is not known.

Sequencing used immunoSEQ multiplex PCR; TCRdb keeps in-frame clones, though not all of them. The sample includes around 63,000 clones, roughly nine tenths of them seen just once. The material sequenced was CD4+ or CD8+ T cells sorted from blood, taken in a trial of the OX40 agonist ivuxolimab. The sequence came from an adult with an advanced solid tumor such as melanoma, head and neck, liver or kidney cancer. The V gene is TRBV18, the J gene TRBJ2-6, with D unclear. The CDR3 spells CASSPGVSGANVLTF. CDR3 DNA: TGTGCCAGCTCACCTGGGGTCTCTGGGGCCAACGTCCTGACTTTC.